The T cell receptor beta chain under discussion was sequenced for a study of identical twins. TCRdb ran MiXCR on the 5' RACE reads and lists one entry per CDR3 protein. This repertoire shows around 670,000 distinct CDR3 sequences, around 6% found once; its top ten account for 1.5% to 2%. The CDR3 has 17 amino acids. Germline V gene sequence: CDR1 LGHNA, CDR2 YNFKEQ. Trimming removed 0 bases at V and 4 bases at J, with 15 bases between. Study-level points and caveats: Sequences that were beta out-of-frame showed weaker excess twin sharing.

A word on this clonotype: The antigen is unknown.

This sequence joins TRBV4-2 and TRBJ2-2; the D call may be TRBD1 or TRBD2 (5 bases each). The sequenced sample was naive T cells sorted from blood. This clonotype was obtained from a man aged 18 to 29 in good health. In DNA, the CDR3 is TGTGCCAGCAGCCAAGATCGGGTAGGGACGGTCACCGGGGAGCTGTTTTTT. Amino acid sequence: CASSQDRVGTVTGELFF.